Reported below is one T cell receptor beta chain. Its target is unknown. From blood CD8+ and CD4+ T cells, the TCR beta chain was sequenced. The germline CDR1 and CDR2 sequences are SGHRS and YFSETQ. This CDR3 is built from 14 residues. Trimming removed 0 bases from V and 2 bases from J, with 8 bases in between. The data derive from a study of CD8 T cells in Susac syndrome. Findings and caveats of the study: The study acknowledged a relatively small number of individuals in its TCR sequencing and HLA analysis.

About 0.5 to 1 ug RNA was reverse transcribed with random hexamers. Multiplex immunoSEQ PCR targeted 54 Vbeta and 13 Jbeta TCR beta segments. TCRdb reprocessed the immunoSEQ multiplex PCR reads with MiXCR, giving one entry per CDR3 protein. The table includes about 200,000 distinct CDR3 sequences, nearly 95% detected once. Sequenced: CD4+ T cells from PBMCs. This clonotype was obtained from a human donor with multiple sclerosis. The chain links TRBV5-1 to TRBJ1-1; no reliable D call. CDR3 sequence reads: CASSLDYSNTEAFF. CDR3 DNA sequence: TGCGCCAGCAGCTTGGATTACAGCAACACTGAAGCTTTCTTT. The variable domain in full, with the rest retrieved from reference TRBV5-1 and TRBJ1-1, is KAGVTQTPRYLIKTRGQQVTLSCSPISGHRSVSWYQQTPGQGLQFLFEYFSETQRNKGNFPGRFSGRQFSNSRSEMNVSTLELGDSALYLCASSLDYSNTEAFFGQGTRLTVV.